The clone carrying this T cell receptor (beta chain) has only one observation. Study processing details: The assay estimated nucleated cells by amplifying reference gene primers. Profiling relied on immunoSEQ multiplex PCR, and the TCRdb table lists in-frame clones only, not all of them. That table supplies the V and J calls and clone size; D and trimming were determined from the DNA. The sample contains about 17,000 clones, roughly 87% of which appear only once. The data are from a study of blood T cell repertoires in COVID-19. Turning to the study itself: Samples taken during acute and convalescent COVID-19 were collected in the United States, Italy and Spain. From T cells, B-cell-depleted T cells, or PBMCs came the material, which was cDNA or gDNA.

The sequence derives from a man aged 45-60 years with active COVID-19. The sequenced sample consisted of peripheral blood.

The CDR3 DNA follows: TGTGCCAGCACCTATGGGGGGAACGAGCAGTACTTC. Protein product: CASTYGGNEQYF. The V call is TRBV6-6, the J call TRBJ2-7; a weak D match, TRBD2 (6 bases). The germline V gene has CDR1 MNHNY and CDR2 SVGAGI (reference sequence). The CDR3 spans 12 residues. V lost 7 bases and J 5 bases, leaving 12 bases between the germline ends.